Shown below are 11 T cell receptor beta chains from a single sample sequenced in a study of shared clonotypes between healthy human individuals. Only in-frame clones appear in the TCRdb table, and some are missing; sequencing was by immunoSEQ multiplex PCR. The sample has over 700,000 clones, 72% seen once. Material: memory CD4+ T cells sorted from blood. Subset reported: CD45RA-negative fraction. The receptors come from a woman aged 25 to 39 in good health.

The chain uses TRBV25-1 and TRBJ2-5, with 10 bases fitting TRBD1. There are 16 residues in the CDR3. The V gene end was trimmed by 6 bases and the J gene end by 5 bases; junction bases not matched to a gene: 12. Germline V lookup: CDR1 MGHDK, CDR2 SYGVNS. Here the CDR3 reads CASRDGTGDGKETQYF. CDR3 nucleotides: TGTGCCAGCAGGGACGGGACAGGGGACGGGAAGGAGACCCAGTACTTC.

The CDR3 loop reads CASRTDRDEYGYTF. The CDR3 DNA follows: TGTGCCAGTAGGACGGACAGGGATGAATATGGCTACACCTTC. This chain links TRBV19 with TRBJ1-2; 8 bases align to TRBD1. Germline trimming cut 6 bases from V and 5 bases from J; bases unmatched to any gene: 8. CDR1 is LNHDA and CDR2 is SQIVND in the germline V gene (reference sequence). CDR3 length: 14 amino acids. The whole variable domain, filled in from reference TRBV19 and TRBJ1-2, reads DGGITQSPKYLFRKEGQNVTLSCEQNLNHDAMYWYRQDPGQGLRLIYYSQIVNDFQKGDIAEGYSVSREKKESFPLTVTSAQKNPTAFYLCASRTDRDEYGYTFGSGTRLTVV.

CDR3 sequence reads: CASSHRTSGSMDEQFF. In DNA, the CDR3 is TGTGCCAGCAGCCATAGGACTAGCGGGAGTATGGATGAGCAGTTCTTC. J is TRBJ2-1 and V is TRBV2; 13 bases line up with TRBD2. CDR1 is SNHLY, CDR2 FYNNEI, per germline. V shed 6 bases, J shed 8 bases, and the junction held 10 bases outside the gene matches. This CDR3 has 16 residues.

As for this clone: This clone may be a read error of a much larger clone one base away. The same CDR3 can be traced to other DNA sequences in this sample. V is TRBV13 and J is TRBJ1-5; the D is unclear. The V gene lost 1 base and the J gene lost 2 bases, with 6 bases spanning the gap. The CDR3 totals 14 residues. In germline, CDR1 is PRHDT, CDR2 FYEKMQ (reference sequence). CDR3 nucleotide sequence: TGTGCCAGCAGCTTAGCCGGCGGCAATCAGCCCCAGCATTTT. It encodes CASSLAGGNQPQHF.

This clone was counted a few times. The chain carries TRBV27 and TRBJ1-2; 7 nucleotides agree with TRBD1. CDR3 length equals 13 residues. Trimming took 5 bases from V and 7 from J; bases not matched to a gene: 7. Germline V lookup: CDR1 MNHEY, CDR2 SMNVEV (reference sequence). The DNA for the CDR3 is TGTGCCAGCAGTACCCTCGACAGGGCTGGCTACACCTTC. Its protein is CASSTLDRAGYTF.

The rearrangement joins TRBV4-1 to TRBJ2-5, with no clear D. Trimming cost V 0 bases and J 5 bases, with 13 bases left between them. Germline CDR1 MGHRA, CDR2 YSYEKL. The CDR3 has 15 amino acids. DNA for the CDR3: TGCGCCAGCAGCCAAGATTCGATCCGACCGGAGACCCAGTACTTC. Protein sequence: CASSQDSIRPETQYF.

CDR3 bases: TGTGCCAGCTCACCACCCGGGACAGGGGGCGCTGAAGCTTTCTTT. This encodes CASSPPGTGGAEAFF. J is TRBJ1-1 and V is TRBV18, with TRBD1 matching over 12 bases. The V segment lost 0 bases and the J segment 6 bases; nucleotides outside the gene matches: 2. CDR1 is KGHSH and CDR2 is LQKENI in the germline V gene. The CDR3 contains 15 residues. The full variable domain, its missing parts supplied by reference TRBV18 and TRBJ1-1, is NAGVMQNPRHLVRRRGQEARLRCSPMKGHSHVYWYRQLPEEGLKFMVYLQKENIIDESGMPKERFSAEFPKEGPSILRIQQVVRGDSAAYFCASSPPGTGGAEAFFGQGTRLTVV.

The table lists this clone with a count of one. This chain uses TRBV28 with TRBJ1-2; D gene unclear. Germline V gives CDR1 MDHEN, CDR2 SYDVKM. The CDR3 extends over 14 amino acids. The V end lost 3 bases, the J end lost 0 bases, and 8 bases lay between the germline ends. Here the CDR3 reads CASSFSTPNYGYTF. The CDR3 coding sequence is TGTGCCAGCAGTTTCTCCACACCTAACTATGGCTACACCTTC.

The chain's CDR3 is CALGGQPQHF. The CDR3 nucleotides are TGTGCTTTGGGGGGTCAGCCCCAGCATTTT. The chain couples TRBV30 to TRBJ1-5; TRBD1 is a possible D gene (5 bases). Germline CDR1 reads GTSNPN; CDR2 reads SVGIG (reference sequence). The length of the CDR3 is 10 residues.

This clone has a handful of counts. In nucleotides, the CDR3 is TGTGCCAGCAGCGTTTCGATGGGGAGACGAGAAAAACTGTTTTTT. This sequence encodes CASSVSMGRREKLFF. This sequence joins TRBV28 and TRBJ1-4; D is unresolved. With 6 bases removed from V and 8 bases from J, the gap between germline ends came to 19 bases. The CDR3 totals 15 residues. CDR1 MDHEN and CDR2 SYDVKM come from the germline V gene.

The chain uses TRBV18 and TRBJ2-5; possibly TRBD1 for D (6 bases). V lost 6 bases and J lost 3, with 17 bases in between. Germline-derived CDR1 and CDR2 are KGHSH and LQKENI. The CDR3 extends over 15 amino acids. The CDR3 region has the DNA TGTGCCAGCTCCCGTTTTGGACAGAGAGAAGAGACCCAGTACTTC. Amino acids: CASSRFGQREETQYF.